This T cell receptor beta chain was captured in a study of early T cells in non-severe SARS-CoV-2 infection. Study information: The chains were unpaired, and the sequenced material was bulk RNA from unsorted whole blood. Study-wide results and caveats: Private and CD4 specificities were missed by VDJdb matching, which favored anti-spike CD8 responses.

V dropped 0 bases and J dropped 5 bases, with 16 bases sitting between them. The CDR3 is 16 residues long. Each single cDNA molecule received a unique molecular identifier. TCRdb reprocessed the 5' RACE reads with MiXCR, giving one entry per CDR3 protein. This table has about 33,000 distinct CDR3 sequences, approximately 5% appearing once. This clonotype was seen ten or more times. The antigen is unknown. The origin of this receptor is an adult who was a healthcare worker with PCR-confirmed SARS-CoV-2 infection or an uninfected control (not recorded which). The specimen was whole blood. This chain connects TRBV12-3 or TRBV12-4 to TRBJ1-1; no clear D. The CDR3 region is CASSLASGPGRTEAFF. For the CDR3, the DNA is TGTGCCAGCAGTTTAGCCTCCGGGCCTGGACGGACTGAAGCTTTCTTT.